The sequence of this T cell receptor (beta chain) was determined in a study of cytomegalovirus exposure and HLA in healthy donors. While unrecorded immune exposures were likely, the donors were nominally healthy when sampled. About this clone itself: Its target is not known.

In the PCR, 60 Vbeta and 13 Jbeta primers were used. The repertoire was sequenced with immunoSEQ multiplex PCR; TCRdb's copy has only in-frame clones and lacks some. The data contain 150,000 to 250,000 clones, approximately 85% of them singletons. Overall study results and limits: Later on, an analysis found that several of the most significant clusters appeared to be linked to common viral pathogens, which included parvovirus B19. TCR beta sequences reportedly predicted most subjects' HLA-A and HLA-B alleles accurately. Association of a missense DCLRE1C variant with TCR beta V- and J-gene trimming was reported in a later analysis.

V trimming: 6 bases; J trimming: 7 bases; junction bases outside the gene matches: 12. The CDR3 is 15 residues long. The germline gives CDR1 MDHEN, CDR2 SYDVKM. This clonotype was sampled from a woman between 45 and 60 years old in good health and CMV-seronegative. The chain joins TRBV28 to TRBJ2-7; TRBD1 aligns across 10 bases. Material for sequencing was PBMCs. The CDR3 loop is CASRRQGARIWEQYF. The CDR3 nucleotides are TGTGCCAGCAGGAGACAGGGGGCCCGCATCTGGGAGCAGTACTTC.